These T cell receptor beta chains were read from a single sample in a study of CD4 T cells in relation to SARS-CoV-2 and coronaviruses. Their cognate antigens are unknown. Assay used: immunoSEQ multiplex PCR; TCRdb lists only in-frame clones, some missing. The repertoire holds about 37,000 clones, with more than 65% as singletons. Specimen: naive CD4+ T cells from PBMCs, cultured in vitro. All receptors come from an adult with COVID-19. Both conserved end residues are part of each CDR3.

V gene	J gene	CDR3 protein
TRBV10-3	TRBJ2-6	CATGTSGSSGANVLTF
TRBV5-4	TRBJ2-7	CASSLTGAEQYF
TRBV4-3	TRBJ2-7	CASSQDVGLITYEQYF
TRBV19	TRBJ2-1	CASSKGQGTYNEQFF
TRBV2	TRBJ2-1	CASSPRDSYNEQFF
TRBV7-2	TRBJ2-7	CASSHDSSGIEQYF
TRBV9	TRBJ2-7	CASSVGLAYNYEQYF
TRBV7-2	TRBJ2-1	CASSLLEGTLGVGNEQFF
TRBV4-2	TRBJ2-5	CASSQQVTSGISETQYF
TRBV6-2/TRBV6-3	TRBJ2-3	CASSPGTGHTDTQYF
TRBV6-6	TRBJ1-2	CASRFPGQGRGYTF
TRBV5-1	TRBJ2-6	CASSFGPSGANVLTF
TRBV5-1	TRBJ2-1	CASSHPNRASGTYNEQFF
TRBV5-1	TRBJ2-7	CASSFEDEQYF
TRBV2	TRBJ2-3	CASSELTRTDTQYF
TRBV28	TRBJ2-7	CASSLPGLPYEQYF
TRBV28	TRBJ2-7	CASSAYPSEQYF
TRBV3-1/TRBV3-2	TRBJ2-5	CASSQDWVKETQYF
TRBV6-2/TRBV6-3	TRBJ2-7	CASSRSGMKYF
TRBV12-5	TRBJ1-1	CATTGNTEAFF
TRBV24-1	TRBJ2-3	CATGDTTGADTQYF
TRBV6-5	TRBJ2-7	CASSGLAGGNEQYF
TRBV5-4	TRBJ2-3	CASSLGRTDTQYF
TRBV25-1	TRBJ2-2	CASSTTGSGELFF
TRBV7-8	TRBJ2-1	CASSAARDSSYNEQFF
TRBV18	TRBJ2-3	CASSAGTSGSTDTQYF
TRBV11-2	TRBJ2-1	CASSLGGEQFF
TRBV18	TRBJ2-3	CASSPLAANTDTQYF
TRBV11-2	TRBJ1-2	CASSLVGPNRGYTF
TRBV28	TRBJ2-6	CASSFRGQGQHSGANVLTF
TRBV7-3	TRBJ2-7	CASSLIPGINEQYF
TRBV7-8	TRBJ1-2	CASSLLPGYGYTF
TRBV13	TRBJ1-2	CASSYTTGVGTGYTF